These T cell receptor beta chains were read from a single sample in a study of naive and memory T cell subsets. TCRdb redid the calling of the UMI-ligation and nested PCR reads with MiXCR, one entry per CDR3 protein. The data show 95,000 to 110,000 distinct CDR3 sequences, with roughly 14% seen just once and approximately 3% held by the top ten. The sequencing sample was made of naive CD8+ T cells from blood. All receptors derive from a human donor in good health. Each CDR3 is given with its conserved first and last residue. Each record gives: CDR3 length, V gene, J gene, D gene, clone size, CDR3 protein. D genes are given only for firm matches. The size field is filled for only some rows; it gives once, few, many or a size class.

18	TRBV27	TRBJ2-5	TRBD1	many	CASSLSRRQGKYQETQYF
16	TRBV7-9	TRBJ2-2	TRBD2	-	CASTDFRTSGTGELFF
15	TRBV7-3	TRBJ2-1	TRBD2	few	CASSPRTSGRDEQFF
16	TRBV7-9	TRBJ2-7	TRBD1	-	CASSLLRGDRAYEQYF
11	TRBV16	TRBJ2-7	-	many	CASSRYDEQYF
16	TRBV29-1	TRBJ2-1	-	many	CSVEVGGPDSYNEQFF
17	TRBV7-8	TRBJ2-3	-	-	CASSPGGWSVLPDTQYF
13	TRBV2	TRBJ2-2	-	few	CASNRANTGELFF
10	TRBV12-3/TRBV12-4	TRBJ2-1	-	few	CASSFGEQFF
16	TRBV6-2/TRBV6-3	TRBJ2-1	TRBD2	-	CASSPFPAGGHNEQFF
12	TRBV29-1	TRBJ1-2	TRBD1	few	CSVVTGVYGYTF
16	TRBV13	TRBJ2-7	TRBD2	few	CASSLMASGSWGEQYF
15	TRBV5-6	TRBJ1-5	-	-	CASSLAGAGWQPQHF
15	TRBV5-6	TRBJ1-5	-	many	CASSLTGEGNQPQHF
10	TRBV6-1	TRBJ2-7	-	-	CASASTERYF
13	TRBV24-1	TRBJ2-1	TRBD2	-	CATRASGNNEQFF
11	TRBV29-1	TRBJ2-2	-	-	CSAESRGELFF
12	TRBV20-1	TRBJ2-7	-	-	CSARDSGAEQYF
14	TRBV5-6	TRBJ2-7	-	-	CASSSGQSYYEQYF
12	TRBV7-9	TRBJ1-4	-	many	CASRDYSEKLFF
14	TRBV20-1	TRBJ2-1	-	-	CSALDWSSYNEQFF
14	TRBV27	TRBJ2-1	-	few	CASSRPGKRHEQFF
13	TRBV6-6	TRBJ2-4	-	few	CASSYQGWDIQYF
11	TRBV24-1	TRBJ1-2	-	many	CATSDSEGYTF
19	TRBV19	TRBJ1-2	-	many	CASSMDGARGALLNYGYTF
17	TRBV13	TRBJ2-2	TRBD2	-	CASSSRLAGVATGELFF
17	TRBV5-6	TRBJ1-3	-	-	CASSFVLRESSGNTIYF
15	TRBV5-4	TRBJ2-7	TRBD2	many	CASSWGAGGIGEQYF
15	TRBV6-5	TRBJ2-7	-	-	CASSYDRGGAYEQYF
15	TRBV7-9	TRBJ1-2	-	-	CASSEGRVDNYGYTF
13	TRBV18	TRBJ1-2	-	many	CASSPPVGHGYTF
17	TRBV20-1	TRBJ1-2	-	few	CSATTRGGSAANYGYTF
16	TRBV6-2/TRBV6-3	TRBJ2-1	TRBD2	-	CASRTSGGDLYNEQFF
16	TRBV7-2	TRBJ2-5	-	few	CASSFPTTKPQETQYF
16	TRBV3-1	TRBJ2-1	TRBD2	few	CASSQAGLAGYNEQFF
12	TRBV6-2/TRBV6-3	TRBJ2-7	-	-	CASGGPSYEQYF
16	TRBV6-6	TRBJ2-1	-	-	CASRRAQGEVFNEQFF
15	TRBV6-2/TRBV6-3	TRBJ2-2	-	-	CASSYVGAYTGELFF
13	TRBV27	TRBJ1-4	-	-	CASSLSSGKKLFF
15	TRBV28	TRBJ2-7	TRBD2	few	CASSILGGGSYEQYF